The clone carrying this T cell receptor (beta chain) was seen a few times. Profiled with immunoSEQ multiplex PCR; TCRdb holds only in-frame clones, not every one. The sample includes 10,000 to 15,000 clones, about 85% seen only once; the top ten take roughly 4%. The data were obtained in a study of lymphopenia after photon versus proton radiotherapy. The sequenced sample was peripheral blood, obtained from a patient treated with photon-based radiotherapy. The TCR was taken from a man between 60 and 75 years old with pancreatic cancer.

CDR3 nucleotide sequence: TGCGCCAGCAGCCAGCTACACAGGGGAAGAAATCAGCCCCAGCATTTT. Amino acid sequence: CASSQLHRGRNQPQHF. V usage is TRBV4-1 and J usage is TRBJ1-5; 7 nucleotides match TRBD1. CDR3 length: 16 residues. The junction had 9 bases not matched to a gene; V was cut back by 3 bases and J by 4 bases. Per germline, CDR1 MGHRA and CDR2 YSYEKL.